This TCR beta chain was captured in a study of tumor and adjacent non-tumor tissue in lung cancer. Study-wide background: There were around 11 adenocarcinoma, a couple of squamous cell carcinoma and 1 small cell lung cancer cases. Overall study results and limits: Higher tumor TCR diversity was associated with shorter survival.

TCRbeta libraries were built with three rounds of nested PCR, modified from ARM-PCR. From the multiplex PCR reads, TCRdb called clonotypes with MiXCR, one entry per CDR3 protein. Among some 99,000 distinct CDR3 sequences listed, roughly 74% were seen once. The CDR3 totals 11 residues. Trimming removed 7 bases at V and 13 bases at J, with 14 bases between. The template was RNA from unsorted bulk tissue. In its sample, this clonotype was seen many times. The target antigen is unknown. The chain couples TRBV12-3 or TRBV12-4 to TRBJ2-1; no clear D gene. Sequenced material: lung tumor tissue. The clonotype originates from an older woman with non-small cell lung cancer. The CDR3 region has the DNA TGTGCCAGCACCCTCGGTATAATACAGTTCTTC. Amino acid sequence: CASTLGIIQFF.